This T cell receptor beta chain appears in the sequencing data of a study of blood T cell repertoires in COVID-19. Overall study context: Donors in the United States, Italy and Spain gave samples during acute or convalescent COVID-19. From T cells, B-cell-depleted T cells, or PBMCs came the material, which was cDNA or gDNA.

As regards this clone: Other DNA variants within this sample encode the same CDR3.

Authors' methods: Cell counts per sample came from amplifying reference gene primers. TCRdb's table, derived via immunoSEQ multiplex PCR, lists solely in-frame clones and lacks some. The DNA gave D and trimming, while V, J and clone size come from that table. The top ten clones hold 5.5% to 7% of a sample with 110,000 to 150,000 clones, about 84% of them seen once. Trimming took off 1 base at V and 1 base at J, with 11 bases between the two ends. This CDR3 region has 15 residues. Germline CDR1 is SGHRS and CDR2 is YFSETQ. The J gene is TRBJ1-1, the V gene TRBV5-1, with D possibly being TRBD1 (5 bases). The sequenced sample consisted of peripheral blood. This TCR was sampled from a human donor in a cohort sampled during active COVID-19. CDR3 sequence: CASSLRWGGNTEAFF. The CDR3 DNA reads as TGCGCCAGCAGCTTGCGGTGGGGGGGGAACACTGAAGCTTTCTTT.